Below are 8 T cell receptor beta chains sequenced from a single sample in a study of cytomegalovirus exposure and HLA in healthy donors. PCR employed 60 Vbeta and 13 Jbeta primers. Clones were read by immunoSEQ multiplex PCR, and TCRdb kept only the in-frame ones, dropping some. The table has some 150,000 clones, roughly 80% seen once. Sequencing used PBMCs. The receptors stem from a woman in her twenties or thirties in good health and CMV-seropositive.

This chain connects TRBV7-8 to TRBJ2-7; possibly TRBD1 for D (5 bases). V gave up 5 bases and J gave up 0 bases, with 11 bases separating them. Per the germline V gene, CDR1 is SGHVS and CDR2 is FQNEAQ. The CDR3 length is 14 residues. The DNA for the CDR3 is TGTGCCAGCAGCACGACAGAATACTCCTACGAGCAGTACTTC. Protein product: CASSTTEYSYEQYF.

This clone has only one observation. The chain combines TRBV7-2 with TRBJ2-5; D unresolved. The CDR3 length is 11 residues. Trimming removed 2 bases at V and 5 bases at J, with 3 bases between. Germline values: CDR1 SGHTA, CDR2 FQGNSA. The CDR3 nucleotides read TGTGCCAGCAGCTTATCGGAGACCCAGTACTTC. It specifies CASSLSETQYF.

The J gene is TRBJ2-3, the V gene TRBV7-2; the match to TRBD1 covers 11 bases. The CDR3 extends over 18 amino acids. After removal of 2 bases from V and 3 bases from J, the junction contained 10 bases not matched to a gene. The germline V gene encodes CDR1 SGHTA and CDR2 FQGNSA. Here the CDR3 reads CASSLSGGQGGGTDTQYF. In DNA form, the CDR3 reads TGTGCCAGCAGCTTATCTGGGGGACAGGGGGGAGGAACAGATACGCAGTATTTT.

The chain carries TRBV7-2 and TRBJ1-1; 8 bases match TRBD1. The CDR3 is 12 amino acids. Trimming took 8 bases from V and 5 from J; bases not matched to a gene: 4. Germline-derived CDR1 and CDR2 are SGHTA and FQGNSA. DNA of the CDR3: TGTGCCAGCGGACAGGGAATGACTGAAGCTTTCTTT. Amino acids: CASGQGMTEAFF.

V is TRBV5-1 and J is TRBJ2-3; D not certain. The germline V and J ends were trimmed by 3 bases and 2 bases, with 10 bases remaining between them. CDR3 length equals 14 residues. Germline V gene data show CDR1 as SGHRS and CDR2 as YFSETQ. The CDR3 nucleotides read TGCGCCAGCAGCTCGACTGCCCACACAGATACGCAGTATTTT. Amino acid sequence: CASSSTAHTDTQYF.

The V call is TRBV7-9, the J call TRBJ1-2; 9 bases line up with TRBD1. Trimming took 5 bases from V and 5 from J; bases not matched to a gene: 12. Germline CDR1 SEHNR, CDR2 FQNEAQ (reference sequence). The CDR3 length is 16 residues. CDR3 sequence: CASSRFDGTGTYGYTF. CDR3 bases: TGTGCCAGCAGCCGCTTTGACGGGACAGGGACTTATGGCTACACCTTC.

The CDR3 sequence is CASSQGVTDYGYTF. The CDR3 nucleotides read TGTGCCAGCAGCCAGGGGGTTACGGACTATGGCTACACCTTC. The J gene is TRBJ1-2, the V gene TRBV5-6; 7 bases match TRBD1. V gave up 4 bases and J gave up 3 bases; unmatched junction bases: 6. CDR3 size: 14 residues. Looked up from germline, CDR1 is SGHDT and CDR2 is YYEEEE.

This clone was picked up one time. The CDR3 region is CASSPATGRWSDTQYF. The DNA for the CDR3 is TGTGCCAGCAGTCCGGCGACAGGGAGGTGGTCAGATACGCAGTATTTT. The chain links TRBV27 to TRBJ2-3, with D possibly being TRBD1 (7 bases). Trimming pared 5 bases from V and 4 bases from J, leaving 19 bases between. Germline-derived CDR1 and CDR2 are MNHEY and SMNVEV (reference sequence). The CDR3 contains 16 residues.